This TCR beta chain was profiled in a study of T cell responses to AZD1222 COVID-19 vaccine (dated by TCRdb to about 2021). A note on the overall study: AZD1222 recipients given second doses at about 4 weeks or at about 12 weeks were pooled, since spike-specific TCR depth and breadth were not found to differ between the two schedules. TCR sequencing covered roughly 230 trial participants: 207 given two doses of AZD1222 and approximately 25 given two doses of MenACWY control vaccine. Trial participants were enrolled by age into 18-55, 56-69 and 70-plus year subgroups, with roughly 160, 29 and 62 TCR-sequenced participants respectively. What the study reported, not specific to this receptor: Reportedly, close to half of the unique spike-specific TCRs recognized epitopes lying outside the regions that are mutated in the B.1.351 and B.1.1.7 variants. Conclusions about previously exposed vaccinees are limited, since just 5 to 7 AZD1222 recipients were seropositive for SARS-CoV-2 at baseline. The vaccine-associated CD4 TCRs covered the entire spike protein, and the dominant responses fell in regions 160-218 and 743-854. After two AZD1222 doses, both the breadth and the depth of spike-specific TCRs were significantly higher than at day 0 and than in MenACWY recipients. Participants were mostly white British and included more females than males, and it was suggested by the authors that clonal diversity may have been underestimated. Because no samples from the day 14 peak response were available, repertoires could be characterized only after the peak T cell response. The 56-69-year group was small, and its depth increase did not reach significance, likely because of low power.

Sample time point, as interpreted from the label and publication: baseline before first vaccination. Vaccinee samples were obtained from the UK trials COV001 and COV002, which included a single-blind randomized controlled phase 2/3 trial of AZD1222 (ChAdOx1 nCoV-19) in healthy adults. Trial participant PBMC samples were collected at day 0 and day 28 after the second dose for TCRbeta chain sequencing. For CDR1 and CDR2, the germline V gene lists SGHVS and FNYEAQ. The germline V and J ends show losses of 4 bases and 0 bases respectively, and no gene match explains 6 bases of the junction. The CDR3 runs 15 amino acids, cysteine and phenylalanine included. Just CDR3 DNA is preserved here, 45 bases in frame from base 1. With regard to this clone: Its target antigen remains unknown. Qualities for individual bases were not recorded, and no much larger clone is one base off.

The CDR3 regions of human TCRbeta chains were analyzed by immunosequencing. For the original study's pipeline: Repertoire TCRs were checked for matches against a reference library of SARS-CoV-2-specific TCRs that had been generated using the MIRA antigen-specificity platform. Breadth was defined as the fraction of unique TCRs that were SARS-CoV-2-associated, and depth was defined as the fraction of total T cells that were SARS-CoV-2-associated. Each spike-specific TCR was assigned to its reactive spike region and to a CD4 or CD8 class using the MIRA data. Log10-transformed breadth and depth values were compared by one-way ANOVA with Sidak's multiple comparisons tests. This immuneACCESS table, as held by TCRdb, lists in-frame sequences with V and J called but not all clones. Of the missing ones, under half trace to an unresolved V gene in checked studies; the others have no known cause. That table gives V, J and clone size, and the DNA gave D and trimming. The sample table lists more than 100,000 clones, over 85% of them with a count of one. Roughly 5.9% of the sample goes to the ten largest clones.

This sequence uses TRBV7-6 and TRBJ2-7; 7 nucleotides in the junction match TRBD2. This TCR derives from an adult in good health. The sample here was peripheral blood, taken on day 0 of AZD1222 vaccination. CDR3 sequence: CASSSQAGLSYEQYF. The DNA sequence is TGTGCCAGCAGCTCGCAAGCGGGACTCTCCTACGAGCAGTACTTC.